The present entry profiles one T cell receptor beta chain with its context. This sample stems from a study of blood T cell repertoires in COVID-19. Study in general: Both acute and convalescent COVID-19 samples were obtained from the United States, Italy and Spain.

Germline CDR1 reads SGHVS; CDR2 reads FQNEAQ. The CDR3 spans 15 residues. J lost 6 bases, V lost 7 bases, and 11 bases had no gene match. Authors' data handling: Amplification of reference gene primers provided the estimated nucleated cell counts. Generated by immunoSEQ multiplex PCR, the TCRdb table keeps only in-frame clones and is missing some. V and J calls and clone size follow that table, whereas D and trimming were derived from the DNA. The table records 200,000 to 250,000 clones, approximately 83% of them present only once. This receptor was identified in a man aged 25 to 45 who had recovered from COVID-19. Material: peripheral blood. The gene calls are TRBV7-8 and TRBJ1-2; TRBD1 agrees at 10 bases. In DNA form, the CDR3 reads TGTGCCAGCACCCCCCCCTCGACAGGGGGCCATGGCTACACCTTC. Translation gives CASTPPSTGGHGYTF.